Presented here are 20 T cell receptor beta chains from one specimen sequenced in a study of response to subunit inactivated influenza vaccine. TCRdb re-called the RT-PCR reads through MiXCR, storing one row per CDR3 protein. Here the sample spans approximately 170,000 distinct CDR3 sequences, 9.5% to 15% being singletons. These data were also reused for a study on T cells expressing NK-cell markers. Per that paper: Beta-chain TCR cDNA was generated via 5'RACE template switching with UMIs.

The source material was CD8+ T cells sorted from PBMCs, sampled roughly 12 days after vaccination. These receptors were obtained from a middle-aged man who received an inactivated influenza vaccine.

The chain links TRBV20-1 to TRBJ2-1; 9 bases match TRBD1. CDR1 DFQATT and CDR2 SNEGSKA come from the germline V gene (reference sequence). V gave up 6 bases and J gave up 9 bases; unmatched junction bases: 15. The CDR3 is made up of 15 amino acids. The CDR3 protein is CSAKDADRGDVEQFF. As DNA, the CDR3 is TGCAGTGCCAAAGATGCGGACAGGGGCGATGTTGAGCAGTTCTTC.

The J gene is TRBJ2-7, the V gene TRBV7-6; the D call may be TRBD1 or TRBD2 (5 bases each). This CDR3 is 15 amino acids long. V dropped 0 bases and J dropped 5 bases, with 14 bases sitting between them. Germline CDR1 and CDR2: SGHVS and FNYEAQ. The CDR3 sequence: CASSLAPGPYDEQYF. The CDR3 bases are TGTGCCAGCAGCTTAGCCCCGGGGCCCTATGACGAGCAGTACTTC. Full variable domain (rest looked up from reference TRBV7-6 and TRBJ2-7): GAGVSQSPRYKVTKRGQDVALRCDPISGHVSLYWYRQALGQGPEFLTYFNYEAQQDKSGLPNDRFSAERPEGSISTLTIQRTEQRDSAMYRCASSLAPGPYDEQYFGPGTRLTVT.

This clonotype was seen more than once but under ten times. This chain joins TRBV13 and TRBJ1-5, with D unclear. Germline V gene lookup returns CDR1 PRHDT and CDR2 FYEKMQ (reference sequence). This CDR3 contains 13 residues. V was cut by 2 bases and J by 4 bases, with 6 bases left in between. The CDR3 sequence: CASSLQSNQPQHF. In nucleotides, the CDR3 is TGTGCCAGCAGCTTACAGAGTAATCAGCCCCAGCATTTT.

This chain links TRBV9 with TRBJ2-1; 12 nucleotides agree with TRBD1. Looked up from germline, CDR1 is SGDLS and CDR2 is YYNGEE. The CDR3 runs to 15 residues. V shed 3 bases, J shed 8 bases, and the junction held 6 bases outside the gene matches. The CDR3 spells CASSDRDRGRDEQFF. The DNA for the CDR3 is TGTGCCAGCAGCGACCGGGACAGGGGGCGGGATGAGCAGTTCTTC. Based on the CDR3 plus reference TRBV9 and TRBJ2-1, the full variable domain is DSGVTQTPKHLITATGQRVTLRCSPRSGDLSVYWYQQSLDQGLQFLIQYYNGEERAKGNILERFSAQQFPDLHSELNLSSLELGDSALYFCASSDRDRGRDEQFFGPGTRLTVL.

A few counts support this clonotype. This chain uses TRBV6-2 or TRBV6-3 with TRBJ1-1; D is undetermined. The length of the CDR3 is 15 residues. With 0 bases removed from V and 0 bases from J, the gap between germline ends came to 8 bases. Looked up from germline, CDR1 is MNHEY and CDR2 is SVGEGT. The CDR3 DNA is TGTGCCAGCAGTTACTCCCCAGGCGTGAACACTGAAGCTTTCTTT. Its translation: CASSYSPGVNTEAFF.

In its sample, this clonotype was seen a few times. The rearrangement joins TRBV28 to TRBJ2-1; no clear D. Germline CDR1 is MDHEN and CDR2 is SYDVKM. The CDR3 length is 13 residues. Trimming shortened V by 2 bases and J by 6 bases, and 8 bases separated the two germline ends. As DNA, the CDR3 is TGTGCCAGCAGTTTAGTGGTTAGCAATGAGCAGTTCTTC. Translation gives CASSLVVSNEQFF.

The chain's CDR3 is CASSLATWEETQYF. CDR3 nucleotides: TGTGCCAGCAGCTTAGCGACATGGGAAGAGACCCAGTACTTC. The genes are TRBV7-2 and TRBJ2-5, with unresolved D. The germline V gene has CDR1 SGHTA and CDR2 FQGNSA. Trimming removed 0 bases from V and 3 bases from J, with 8 bases in between. CDR3 length equals 14 residues.

The rearrangement joins TRBV10-3 to TRBJ2-3, with 12 bases lining up with TRBD2. Looked up from germline, CDR1 is ENHRY and CDR2 is SYGVKD. J was trimmed by 2 bases and V by 5 bases; bases with no gene match: 5. The CDR3 totals 16 residues. CDR3 in DNA: TGTGCCATCAGTCCCGGACTAGCGGGATACACAGATACGCAGTATTTT. Translating gives CAISPGLAGYTDTQYF.

The chain employs TRBV7-6 and TRBJ2-7, with 8 bases fitting TRBD1. The V segment lost 5 bases and the J segment 7 bases; nucleotides outside the gene matches: 13. This CDR3 comprises 15 residues. Germline V lookup: CDR1 SGHVS, CDR2 FNYEAQ. The CDR3 spells CASSQTGQGAWEQYF. CDR3 nucleotides: TGTGCCAGCAGCCAGACCGGGCAGGGGGCATGGGAGCAGTACTTC.

This clonotype came up many times. The chain employs TRBV20-1 and TRBJ2-5; 8 bases fit TRBD1. The germline gives CDR1 DFQATT, CDR2 SNEGSKA (reference sequence). The CDR3 is made up of 13 amino acids. Trimming cost V 1 base and J 5 bases; bases outside gene matches: 3. The CDR3, as DNA: TGCAGTGCTAGAGCACAGGGGGGTGAGACCCAGTACTTC. Its protein product is CSARAQGGETQYF.

The table lists this clonotype with many counts. The chain has TRBV28 and TRBJ2-3; 15 positions agree with TRBD2. V was clipped by 3 bases and J by 4 bases; unmatched bases: 14. The length of the CDR3 is 20 residues. CDR1 is MDHEN and CDR2 is SYDVKM in the germline V gene. The CDR3 sequence is CASSLLEGTSGRIRADTQYF. DNA of the CDR3: TGTGCCAGCAGTTTGTTGGAAGGGACTAGCGGGAGGATTAGGGCAGATACGCAGTATTTT.

This clonotype has only a few counts. CDR3 bases: TGTGCCAGCAGCCAAGGGGGGGTACGGCCCTACGAGCAGTACTTC. Amino acids: CASSQGGVRPYEQYF. This chain joins TRBV27 and TRBJ2-7; perhaps TRBD2 as D (7 bases). Germline CDR1 is MNHEY and CDR2 is SMNVEV (reference sequence). Trimming pared 6 bases from V and 2 bases from J, leaving 17 bases between. CDR3 size: 15 residues.

The chain joins TRBV10-3 to TRBJ2-4; D gene unclear. The CDR3 length is 16 residues. Trimming cost V 3 bases and J 0 bases, with 12 bases left between them. Germline CDR1 ENHRY, CDR2 SYGVKD. The CDR3 nucleotides read TGTGCCATCAGTGAAGTCCTCGTTGTAGCCAAAAACATTCAGTACTTC. Residues: CAISEVLVVAKNIQYF.

The rearrangement uses TRBV12-3 or TRBV12-4 and TRBJ1-5; D may be TRBD1 (5 bases). This CDR3 comprises 12 residues. Trimming shortened V by 10 bases and J by 14 bases, and 21 bases separated the two germline ends. CDR3 sequence: CATQGGGGYKHF. The DNA of the CDR3 is TGTGCCACCCAAGGTGGGGGGGGATATAAGCATTTT.

CDR3 sequence reads: CASSLSGDFYEQYF. DNA for the CDR3: TGTGCCAGCAGTTTATCAGGAGACTTCTACGAGCAGTACTTC. The V and J genes are TRBV27 and TRBJ2-7; D is unclear. The CDR3 runs 14 residues. Per germline, CDR1 MNHEY and CDR2 SMNVEV (reference sequence). Trimming removed 0 bases from V and 3 bases from J, with 9 bases in between.

This chain links TRBV6-1 with TRBJ2-4; 7 nucleotides agree with TRBD2. Germline V lookup: CDR1 MNHNS, CDR2 SASEGT. This CDR3 has 15 amino acids. J gave up 7 bases and V 5 bases, and 11 bases lay outside the gene matches. CDR3 sequence (DNA): TGTGCCAGCAGTCCCTATGGGGGGGGGTCGAACATTCAGTACTTC. It codes for CASSPYGGGSNIQYF.

This clonotype is medium-sized in the sample. The rearrangement uses TRBV5-1 and TRBJ2-7; D is perhaps TRBD2 (6 bases). This CDR3 region has 14 residues. V was shortened by 2 bases and J by 0 bases, with 9 bases between the two germline ends. Looked up from germline, CDR1 is SGHRS and CDR2 is YFSETQ. Here the CDR3 DNA reads TGCGCCAGCAGCTTTTACGGGGGCTCCTACGAGCAGTACTTC. Translated: CASSFYGGSYEQYF.

There are a few counts of this clonotype. The rearrangement uses TRBV15 and TRBJ1-1; D is undetermined. The CDR3 spans 15 residues. Trimming cost V 0 bases and J 1 base, with 9 bases left between them. CDR1 is LNHNV and CDR2 is YYDKDF in the germline V gene (reference sequence). Here the CDR3 DNA reads TGTGCCACCAGCAGAGATCGGGCAGGGAACACTGAAGCTTTCTTT. Translation: CATSRDRAGNTEAFF.

The chain carries TRBV11-2 and TRBJ2-3; tentative D call: TRBD2 (6 bases). CDR1 is SGHAT, CDR2 FQNNGV, per germline. V gave up 2 bases and J gave up 1 base, with 19 bases separating them. The CDR3 length is 18 residues. Written as DNA, the CDR3 is TGTGCCAGCAGCTTAAATAACCATGGACCGGGGGGCACAGATACGCAGTATTTT. Translated, it gives CASSLNNHGPGGTDTQYF.

The rearrangement joins TRBV27 to TRBJ2-7; tentative D call: TRBD2 (6 bases). CDR3 size: 16 residues. Germline V gives CDR1 MNHEY, CDR2 SMNVEV (reference sequence). Trimming removed 1 base from V and 5 bases from J, with 18 bases in between. The CDR3 spells CASSLLAGLAGHEQYF. CDR3 DNA sequence: TGTGCCAGCAGTTTATTGGCGGGGCTAGCCGGCCACGAGCAGTACTTC.